This T cell receptor (beta chain) was observed in a study of beta chain features in type 1 diabetes. The V and J ends lost 2 bases and 3 bases, in that order; junction bases with no gene match: 6. The CDR3 contains 15 residues. CDR1 and CDR2 (germline): MGHDK, SYGVNS. Expressed TCRB transcripts got sequenced, as all isolated RNA was reverse transcribed. The assay was immunoSEQ multiplex PCR, and TCRdb's table has in-frame clones only and misses some. The sample has more than 300,000 clones, about 12% seen once. Specimen: naive CD4+ T cells from blood. The gene calls are TRBV25-1 and TRBJ1-2; 7 nucleotides line up with TRBD1. The TCR comes from a man between 18 and 29 years old in good health. Here the CDR3 DNA reads TGTGCCAGCAGTGAAAACAGACAGGGACACTATGGCTACACCTTC. It encodes CASSENRQGHYGYTF.